A selection of T cell receptor beta chains follows, all from one sample in a study of tumor-infiltrating lymphocytes in localized non-small cell lung cancer. Method: immunoSEQ multiplex PCR; TCRdb's copy keeps in-frame clones and lacks some. The table records a few thousand clones, around 95% of them present only once. Sequenced: uninvolved lung tissue not adjacent to the tumor. The receptors were sampled from a human donor with non-small cell lung cancer. Each CDR3 is given with its conserved first and last residue. The order of the fields is V gene, clone size, J gene, D gene, CDR3 protein, CDR3 DNA. D genes are given only for firm matches. Not all rows give a size; the values are once, few, many and, for expanded clones, a class.

V gene: TRBV30
clone size: -
J gene: TRBJ2-5
D gene: TRBD2
CDR3 protein: CAWSDGGVGETQYF
CDR3 DNA: TGTGCCTGGAGTGACGGGGGGGTAGGGGAGACCCAGTACTTC

V gene: TRBV4-3
clone size: -
J gene: TRBJ1-5
D gene: TRBD1
CDR3 protein: CASSQDRFGQGIGQPQHF
CDR3 DNA: TGCGCCAGCAGCCAAGATCGATTTGGACAGGGGATAGGTCAGCCCCAGCATTTT

V gene: TRBV7-6
clone size: -
J gene: TRBJ1-1
D gene: -
CDR3 protein: CASSSMGTEAFF
CDR3 DNA: TGTGCCAGCAGCTCCATGGGGACTGAAGCTTTCTTT

V gene: TRBV11-2
clone size: -
J gene: TRBJ2-7
D gene: -
CDR3 protein: CASSLDLSTYEQYF
CDR3 DNA: TGTGCCAGCAGCTTAGATCTAAGCACCTACGAGCAGTACTTC

V gene: TRBV2
clone size: few
J gene: TRBJ2-4
D gene: TRBD1
CDR3 protein: CASIPMGTGGSGNIQYF
CDR3 DNA: TGTGCCAGCATCCCCATGGGGACAGGGGGCTCGGGAAACATTCAGTACTTC

V gene: TRBV19
clone size: -
J gene: TRBJ2-7
D gene: TRBD1
CDR3 protein: CASNQDRGSYEQYF
CDR3 DNA: TGTGCCAGTAACCAGGACAGGGGCTCCTACGAGCAGTACTTC

V gene: TRBV6-1
clone size: -
J gene: TRBJ2-4
D gene: -
CDR3 protein: CASSGGAIQYF
CDR3 DNA: TGTGCCAGCAGTGGGGGGGCAATTCAGTACTTC

V gene: TRBV19
clone size: -
J gene: TRBJ1-1
D gene: -
CDR3 protein: CASSIGAGLDTEAFF
CDR3 DNA: TGTGCCAGTAGTATAGGCGCGGGTTTGGACACTGAAGCTTTCTTT

V gene: TRBV29-1
clone size: -
J gene: TRBJ2-7
D gene: -
CDR3 protein: CSVVLVGSEQYF
CDR3 DNA: TGCAGCGTGGTGCTAGTGGGTAGCGAGCAGTACTTC

V gene: TRBV2
clone size: -
J gene: TRBJ1-1
D gene: -
CDR3 protein: CASSDDTRDPEAFF
CDR3 DNA: TGTGCCAGCAGTGACGATACCCGGGACCCTGAAGCTTTCTTT

V gene: TRBV5-5
clone size: -
J gene: TRBJ2-5
D gene: -
CDR3 protein: CASSLTGGETQYF
CDR3 DNA: TGTGCCAGCAGCCTTACAGGAGGCGAGACCCAGTACTTC

V gene: TRBV5-1
clone size: -
J gene: TRBJ2-2
D gene: -
CDR3 protein: CASSLQGPNTGELFF
CDR3 DNA: TGCGCCAGCAGCCTCCAGGGGCCAAACACCGGGGAGCTGTTTTTT

V gene: TRBV6-4
clone size: -
J gene: TRBJ2-1
D gene: -
CDR3 protein: CASSEGTVSYNEQFF
CDR3 DNA: TGTGCCAGCAGCGAGGGGACTGTCTCCTACAATGAGCAGTTCTTC

V gene: TRBV11-2
clone size: -
J gene: TRBJ1-1
D gene: TRBD1
CDR3 protein: CASSLGQGREAFF
CDR3 DNA: TGTGCCAGCAGCCTCGGACAGGGGCGAGAAGCTTTCTTT

V gene: TRBV7-2
clone size: once
J gene: TRBJ2-1
D gene: -
CDR3 protein: CASTSDRSYNEQFF
CDR3 DNA: TGTGCCAGCACCTCCGACAGGTCCTACAATGAGCAGTTCTTC

V gene: TRBV11-3
clone size: -
J gene: TRBJ1-1
D gene: TRBD1
CDR3 protein: CVSSPRGQGPEGAFF
CDR3 DNA: TGTGTCAGCAGCCCTCGGGGACAGGGGCCAGAAGGAGCTTTCTTT

V gene: TRBV6-5
clone size: -
J gene: TRBJ1-3
D gene: -
CDR3 protein: CASSPGSSGNTIYF
CDR3 DNA: TGTGCCAGCAGTCCAGGTAGCTCTGGAAACACCATATATTTT

V gene: TRBV19
clone size: -
J gene: TRBJ2-1
D gene: TRBD1
CDR3 protein: CASRRTGAAEQFF
CDR3 DNA: TGTGCCAGTAGACGGACAGGGGCGGCTGAGCAGTTCTTC

V gene: TRBV2
clone size: -
J gene: TRBJ1-1
D gene: -
CDR3 protein: CASLKTGFVTEAFF
CDR3 DNA: TGTGCCAGCTTAAAGACAGGCTTCGTCACTGAAGCTTTCTTT

V gene: TRBV2
clone size: -
J gene: TRBJ1-6
D gene: -
CDR3 protein: CASSERNAGDSSPLHF
CDR3 DNA: TGTGCCAGCAGTGAAAGGAACGCCGGCGATTCTTCACCCCTCCACTTT

V gene: TRBV11-2
clone size: once
J gene: TRBJ1-5
D gene: -
CDR3 protein: CASSHGPVNQPQHF
CDR3 DNA: TGTGCCAGCAGTCACGGGCCGGTTAATCAGCCCCAGCATTTT

V gene: TRBV11-3
clone size: -
J gene: TRBJ2-1
D gene: -
CDR3 protein: CASSLAEGGSLQFF
CDR3 DNA: TGTGCCAGCAGCTTGGCAGAAGGGGGGTCTCTGCAGTTCTTC

V gene: TRBV10-2
clone size: -
J gene: TRBJ2-1
D gene: -
CDR3 protein: CASTFEGISYNEQFF
CDR3 DNA: TGCGCCAGCACCTTTGAAGGGATCTCCTACAATGAGCAGTTCTTC

V gene: TRBV18
clone size: -
J gene: TRBJ1-3
D gene: -
CDR3 protein: CASSPDSSGNTIYF
CDR3 DNA: TGTGCCAGCTCACCTGACAGCTCTGGAAACACCATATATTTT

V gene: TRBV29-1
clone size: -
J gene: TRBJ1-2
D gene: -
CDR3 protein: CSVARGVYGYTF
CDR3 DNA: TGCAGCGTTGCCAGGGGAGTCTATGGCTACACCTTC

V gene: TRBV19
clone size: -
J gene: TRBJ1-2
D gene: TRBD1
CDR3 protein: CASSIGTGTDYGYTF
CDR3 DNA: TGTGCCAGTAGTATAGGTACCGGGACAGATTATGGCTACACCTTC

V gene: TRBV7-6
clone size: -
J gene: TRBJ2-5
D gene: -
CDR3 protein: CASSLAPTVETQYF
CDR3 DNA: TGTGCCAGCAGCTTAGCCCCTACGGTAGAGACCCAGTACTTC

V gene: TRBV27
clone size: -
J gene: TRBJ1-6
D gene: TRBD1
CDR3 protein: CASTQSTRDRANSPLHF
CDR3 DNA: TGTGCCAGCACCCAGTCGACCCGGGACAGGGCTAATTCACCCCTCCACTTT

V gene: TRBV2
clone size: -
J gene: TRBJ2-5
D gene: -
CDR3 protein: CASSEPTDHQETQYF
CDR3 DNA: TGTGCCAGCAGTGAACCAACGGATCACCAAGAGACCCAGTACTTC

V gene: TRBV5-1
clone size: -
J gene: TRBJ2-5
D gene: TRBD2
CDR3 protein: CASSLGRERETQYF
CDR3 DNA: TGCGCCAGCAGCTTGGGGCGGGAGAGAGAGACCCAGTACTTC

V gene: TRBV30
clone size: -
J gene: TRBJ2-7
D gene: -
CDR3 protein: CAWSVGGSVYEQYF
CDR3 DNA: TGTGCCTGGAGTGTAGGAGGTTCCGTTTACGAGCAGTACTTC

V gene: TRBV12-5
clone size: -
J gene: TRBJ2-4
D gene: -
CDR3 protein: CASGLATTGTKNIQYF
CDR3 DNA: TGTGCTAGTGGTTTGGCAACTACAGGGACCAAAAACATTCAGTACTTC

V gene: TRBV6-6
clone size: -
J gene: TRBJ1-2
D gene: TRBD1
CDR3 protein: CASSTGQGTTGYTF
CDR3 DNA: TGTGCCAGCAGTACCGGACAGGGTACGACTGGCTACACCTTC

V gene: TRBV11-2
clone size: once
J gene: TRBJ1-1
D gene: -
CDR3 protein: CASSLTPMNTEAFF
CDR3 DNA: TGTGCCAGCAGCTTGACACCCATGAACACTGAAGCTTTCTTT

V gene: TRBV30
clone size: once
J gene: TRBJ2-1
D gene: TRBD2
CDR3 protein: CAWSDDWRGNNEQFF
CDR3 DNA: TGTGCCTGGAGTGATGACTGGCGGGGGAACAATGAGCAGTTCTTC

V gene: TRBV19
clone size: -
J gene: TRBJ2-7
D gene: -
CDR3 protein: CASSKVGEGYEQYF
CDR3 DNA: TGTGCCAGTAGTAAAGTGGGAGAAGGGTACGAGCAGTACTTC

V gene: TRBV6-1
clone size: -
J gene: TRBJ2-1
D gene: -
CDR3 protein: CASSEMGSHNEQFF
CDR3 DNA: TGTGCCAGCAGTGAGATGGGCAGCCACAATGAGCAGTTCTTC

V gene: TRBV6-5
clone size: -
J gene: TRBJ1-1
D gene: -
CDR3 protein: CASSYYSTEAFF
CDR3 DNA: TGTGCCAGCAGTTACTATTCCACTGAAGCTTTCTTT

V gene: TRBV30
clone size: -
J gene: TRBJ1-2
D gene: -
CDR3 protein: CAWTKGWAHDNYGYTF
CDR3 DNA: TGTGCCTGGACAAAGGGTTGGGCACACGATAACTATGGCTACACCTTC

V gene: TRBV5-5
clone size: -
J gene: TRBJ2-7
D gene: TRBD1
CDR3 protein: CASSTGTGDSYEQYF
CDR3 DNA: TGTGCCAGCAGCACCGGGACAGGGGACTCCTACGAGCAGTACTTC

V gene: TRBV2
clone size: -
J gene: TRBJ2-1
D gene: -
CDR3 protein: CASSGYTTYNEQFF
CDR3 DNA: TGTGCCAGCAGTGGCTACACCACCTACAATGAGCAGTTCTTC

V gene: TRBV18
clone size: -
J gene: TRBJ1-5
D gene: -
CDR3 protein: CASSLLGGSNQPQHF
CDR3 DNA: TGTGCCAGCTCACTTCTCGGAGGGAGCAATCAGCCCCAGCATTTT

V gene: TRBV10-1
clone size: -
J gene: TRBJ1-3
D gene: -
CDR3 protein: CASSEGIATSGNTIYF
CDR3 DNA: TGCGCCAGCAGTGAGGGAATAGCTACCTCTGGAAACACCATATATTTT

V gene: TRBV7-3
clone size: -
J gene: TRBJ1-1
D gene: -
CDR3 protein: CASSLKRGGEAFF
CDR3 DNA: TGTGCCAGCAGTCTGAAGCGAGGCGGTGAAGCTTTCTTT

V gene: TRBV7-2
clone size: -
J gene: TRBJ2-7
D gene: -
CDR3 protein: CASALDAGGYYEQYF
CDR3 DNA: TGTGCCAGCGCCCTCGATGCGGGCGGGTACTACGAGCAGTACTTC

V gene: TRBV5-5
clone size: -
J gene: TRBJ2-7
D gene: -
CDR3 protein: CASSLANHRVDEQYF
CDR3 DNA: TGTGCCAGCAGCCTCGCAAACCACAGGGTCGACGAGCAGTACTTC

V gene: TRBV5-6
clone size: -
J gene: TRBJ2-4
D gene: TRBD2
CDR3 protein: CASSLLGLASAKNIQYF
CDR3 DNA: TGTGCCAGCAGTCTCCTAGGACTAGCGTCAGCCAAAAACATTCAGTACTTC

V gene: TRBV6-1
clone size: -
J gene: TRBJ1-5
D gene: -
CDR3 protein: CASSEGGPLSNQPQHF
CDR3 DNA: TGTGCCAGCAGTGAGGGGGGACCCCTTAGCAATCAGCCCCAGCATTTT

V gene: TRBV14
clone size: -
J gene: TRBJ1-1
D gene: -
CDR3 protein: CASSQDFHGSEAFF
CDR3 DNA: TGTGCCAGCAGCCAAGACTTTCATGGTTCTGAAGCTTTCTTT

V gene: TRBV7-9
clone size: -
J gene: TRBJ1-1
D gene: TRBD1
CDR3 protein: CAAGADRWGTEAFF
CDR3 DNA: TGTGCCGCGGGCGCGGACAGGTGGGGGACTGAAGCTTTCTTT

V gene: TRBV2
clone size: few
J gene: TRBJ1-2
D gene: -
CDR3 protein: CASSLNRFPGYTF
CDR3 DNA: TGTGCCAGCAGTTTGAATAGATTCCCTGGCTACACCTTC

V gene: TRBV2
clone size: -
J gene: TRBJ1-2
D gene: -
CDR3 protein: CASSTGANYGYTF
CDR3 DNA: TGTGCCAGCAGTACAGGAGCTAACTATGGCTACACCTTC

V gene: TRBV4-1
clone size: -
J gene: TRBJ2-3
D gene: -
CDR3 protein: CASSQDRYSQPTDTQYF
CDR3 DNA: TGCGCCAGCAGCCAAGATCGGTATAGCCAACCCACAGATACGCAGTATTTT

V gene: TRBV18
clone size: -
J gene: TRBJ2-7
D gene: -
CDR3 protein: CASSRPPGAQYEQYF
CDR3 DNA: TGTGCCAGCTCACGACCCCCGGGGGCACAATACGAGCAGTACTTC